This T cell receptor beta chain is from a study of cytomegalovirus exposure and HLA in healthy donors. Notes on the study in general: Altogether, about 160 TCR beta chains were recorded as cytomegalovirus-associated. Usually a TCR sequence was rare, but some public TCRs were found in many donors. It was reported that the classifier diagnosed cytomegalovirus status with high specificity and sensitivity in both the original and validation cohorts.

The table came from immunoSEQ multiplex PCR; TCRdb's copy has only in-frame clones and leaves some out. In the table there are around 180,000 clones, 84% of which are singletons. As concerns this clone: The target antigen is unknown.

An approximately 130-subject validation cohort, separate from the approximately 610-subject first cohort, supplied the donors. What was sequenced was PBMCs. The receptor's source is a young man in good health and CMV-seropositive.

CDR3 loop: CASGGGLSGYTF. The CDR3 DNA reads as TGTGCCAGCGGGGGGGGGCTGAGTGGCTACACCTTC. This chain links TRBV27 with TRBJ1-2; weak D call: TRBD1 (6 bases). Trimming removed 8 bases at V and 7 bases at J, with 14 bases between. This CDR3 region has 12 residues. Germline-derived CDR1 and CDR2 are MNHEY and SMNVEV (reference sequence).